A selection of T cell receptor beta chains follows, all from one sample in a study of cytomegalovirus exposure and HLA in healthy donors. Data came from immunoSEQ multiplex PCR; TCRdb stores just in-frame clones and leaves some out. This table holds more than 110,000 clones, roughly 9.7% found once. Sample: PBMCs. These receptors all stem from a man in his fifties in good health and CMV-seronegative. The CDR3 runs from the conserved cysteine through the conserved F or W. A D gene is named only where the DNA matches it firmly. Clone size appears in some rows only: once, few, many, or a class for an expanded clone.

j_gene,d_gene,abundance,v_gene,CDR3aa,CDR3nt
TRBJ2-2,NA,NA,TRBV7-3,CASSPPGGGGTGELFF,TGTGCCAGCAGCCCACCTGGGGGAGGAGGCACCGGGGAGCTGTTTTTT
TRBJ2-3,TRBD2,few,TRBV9,CASSVVGGGEDTQYF,TGTGCCAGCAGCGTAGTTGGCGGGGGGGAGGATACGCAGTATTTT
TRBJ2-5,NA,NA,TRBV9,CASSPFEGQETQYF,TGTGCCAGCAGCCCGTTCGAGGGCCAAGAGACCCAGTACTTC
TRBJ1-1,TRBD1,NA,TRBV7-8,CASSFPGGATEAFF,TGTGCCAGCAGCTTTCCAGGGGGCGCGACTGAAGCTTTCTTT
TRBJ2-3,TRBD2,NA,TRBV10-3,CATDGAGGTDTQYF,TGTGCCACCGACGGAGCGGGAGGCACAGATACGCAGTATTTT
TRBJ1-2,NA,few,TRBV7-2,CASSLGSGSAIWGYTF,TGTGCCAGCAGCTTAGGGTCCGGGTCGGCCATATGGGGCTACACCTTC
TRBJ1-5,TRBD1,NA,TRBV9,CATQGQGQGSLGNQPQHF,TGTGCCACACAGGGACAGGGACAGGGGAGCTTAGGCAATCAGCCCCAGCATTTT
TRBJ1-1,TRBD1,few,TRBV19,CASSKTDRAIREAFF,TGTGCCAGTAGTAAGACTGACAGGGCGATCCGGGAAGCTTTCTTT
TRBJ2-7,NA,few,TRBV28,CAAMGGGSYEQYF,TGTGCAGCAATGGGAGGGGGCTCCTACGAGCAGTACTTC
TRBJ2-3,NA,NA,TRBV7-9,CASSSGETDTQYF,TGTGCCAGCAGCTCCGGGGAGACAGATACGCAGTATTTT
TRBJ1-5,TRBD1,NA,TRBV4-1,CASSQVGQGRNQPQHF,TGCGCCAGCAGCCAGGTAGGACAGGGCCGGAATCAGCCCCAGCATTTT
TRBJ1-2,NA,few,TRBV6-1,CASRAPSGYGYTF,TGTGCCAGCAGGGCCCCCTCGGGCTATGGCTACACCTTC
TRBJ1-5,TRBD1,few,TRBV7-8,CASSLRTGGYQPQHF,TGTGCCAGCAGCTTGAGGACAGGGGGCTATCAGCCCCAGCATTTT
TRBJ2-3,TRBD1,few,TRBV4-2,CASSQTGEIPTDTQYF,TGTGCCAGCAGCCAGACAGGGGAAATCCCCACAGATACGCAGTATTTT
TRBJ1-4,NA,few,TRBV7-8,CASSPREGNEKLFF,TGTGCCAGCAGCCCCCGTGAGGGCAATGAAAAACTGTTTTTT
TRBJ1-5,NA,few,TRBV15,CATSRDRQNQPQHF,TGTGCCACCAGCAGAGATCGACAGAATCAGCCCCAGCATTTT
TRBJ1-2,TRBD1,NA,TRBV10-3,CAISAPGQANYGYTF,TGTGCCATCAGCGCTCCGGGACAGGCAAACTATGGCTACACCTTC
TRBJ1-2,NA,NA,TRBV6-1,CASSDTGTSWGGYTF,TGTGCCAGCAGTGATACAGGAACCAGCTGGGGTGGCTACACCTTC
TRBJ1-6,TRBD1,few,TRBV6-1,CASSGDRAVSFLHF,TGTGCCAGCAGTGGTGACAGGGCAGTTTCATTCCTCCACTTT
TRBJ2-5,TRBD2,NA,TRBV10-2,CASSSSGQETQYF,TGCGCCAGCAGTTCTAGCGGCCAAGAGACCCAGTACTTC
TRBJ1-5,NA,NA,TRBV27,CASSPRQSNQPQHF,TGTGCCAGCAGTCCGCGACAGAGCAATCAGCCCCAGCATTTT
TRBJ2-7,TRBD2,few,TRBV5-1,CASRGLAGGGDEQYF,TGCGCCAGCAGGGGGCTAGCGGGAGGGGGCGACGAGCAGTACTTC
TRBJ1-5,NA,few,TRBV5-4,CASSAMGGIQPQHF,TGTGCCAGCAGCGCTATGGGGGGGATTCAGCCCCAGCATTTT
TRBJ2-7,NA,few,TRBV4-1,CASSRRGYEQYF,TGCGCCAGCAGCCGAAGAGGATACGAGCAGTACTTC
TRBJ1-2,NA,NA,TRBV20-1,CSASPREGYTF,TGCAGTGCTAGCCCCCGGGAGGGCTACACCTTC
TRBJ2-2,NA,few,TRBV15,CATSTRDTYSELFF,TGTGCCACCAGCACCCGGGACACCTACTCGGAGCTGTTTTTT
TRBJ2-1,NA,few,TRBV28,CASTSSGSTYNEQFF,TGTGCCAGCACCTCCAGCGGTTCAACCTACAATGAGCAGTTCTTC
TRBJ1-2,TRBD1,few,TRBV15,CATSRDGTATNYGYTF,TGTGCCACCAGCAGGGACGGGACAGCCACTAACTATGGCTACACCTTC
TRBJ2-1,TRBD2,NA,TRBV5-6,CASSLRLAGEEQFF,TGTGCCAGCAGCTTGCGACTAGCGGGAGAAGAGCAGTTCTTC
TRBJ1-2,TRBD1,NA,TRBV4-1,CASSLPRDSGNYGYTF,TGCGCCAGCAGCCTTCCGCGGGACAGCGGTAACTATGGCTACACCTTC
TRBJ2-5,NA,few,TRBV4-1,CASSLSETGTQYF,TGCGCCAGCAGCCTGTCCGAAACCGGGACCCAGTACTTC
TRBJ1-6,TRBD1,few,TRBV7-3,CASSLGDRLNSPLHF,TGTGCCAGCAGCTTAGGGGACAGACTAAATTCACCCCTCCACTTT
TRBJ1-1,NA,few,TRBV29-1,CSARGQENTEAFF,TGCAGCGCCCGAGGGCAGGAGAACACTGAAGCTTTCTTT
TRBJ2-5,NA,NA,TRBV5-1,CASSLAVQETQYF,TGCGCCAGCAGCTTGGCAGTACAAGAGACCCAGTACTTC
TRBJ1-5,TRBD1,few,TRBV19,CASSPDRGNQPQHF,TGTGCCAGTAGTCCGGACAGGGGCAATCAGCCCCAGCATTTT
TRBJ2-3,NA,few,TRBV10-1,CASSPEGFTDTQYF,TGCGCCAGCAGTCCCGAGGGATTCACAGATACGCAGTATTTT
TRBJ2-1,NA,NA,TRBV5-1,CASSWGLAQLGEQFF,TGCGCCAGCAGCTGGGGACTTGCCCAATTAGGTGAGCAGTTCTTC
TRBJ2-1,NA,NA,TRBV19,CASSKAPGGFSYNEQFF,TGTGCCAGTAGTAAGGCCCCTGGGGGGTTCTCCTACAATGAGCAGTTCTTC